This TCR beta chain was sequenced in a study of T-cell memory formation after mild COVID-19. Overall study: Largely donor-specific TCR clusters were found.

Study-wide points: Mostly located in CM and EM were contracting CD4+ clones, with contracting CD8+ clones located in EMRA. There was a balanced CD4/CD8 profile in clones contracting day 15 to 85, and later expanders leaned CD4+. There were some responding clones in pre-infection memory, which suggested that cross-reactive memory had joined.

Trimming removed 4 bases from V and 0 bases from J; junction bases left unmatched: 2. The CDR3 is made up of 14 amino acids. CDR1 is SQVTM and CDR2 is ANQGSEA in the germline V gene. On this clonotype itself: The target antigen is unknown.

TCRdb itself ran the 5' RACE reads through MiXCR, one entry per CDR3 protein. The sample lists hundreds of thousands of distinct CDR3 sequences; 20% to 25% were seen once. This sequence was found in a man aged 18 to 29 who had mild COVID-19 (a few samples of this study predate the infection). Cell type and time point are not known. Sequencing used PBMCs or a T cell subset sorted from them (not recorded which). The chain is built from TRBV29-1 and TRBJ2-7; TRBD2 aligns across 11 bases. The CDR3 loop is CSVGTSGSSYEQYF. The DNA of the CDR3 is TGCAGCGTTGGTACTAGCGGGAGCTCCTACGAGCAGTACTTC.